The 8 T cell receptor beta chains in this list originate from one sample, sequenced in a study of cytomegalovirus exposure and HLA in healthy donors. Researchers ran the PCR with 60 Vbeta and 13 Jbeta primers. Sequencing was performed with immunoSEQ multiplex PCR; in TCRdb, only in-frame clones are kept and a portion is missing. Among 100,000 to 150,000 clones listed, more than 60% were seen once. Sequencing used PBMCs. The receptors were gathered from a woman aged 55-69 years in good health and CMV-seropositive.

V usage is TRBV30 and J usage is TRBJ1-3, with TRBD1 identical over 8 bases. V lost 6 bases to trimming and J lost 4 bases; unmatched junction nucleotides: 14. Germline CDR1 reads GTSNPN; CDR2 reads SVGIG (reference sequence). The CDR3 consists of 16 residues. The CDR3 DNA follows: TGTGCCTGCCGACCCTATGGCAGGGGGCTGGGAAACACCATATATTTT. This codes for CACRPYGRGLGNTIYF.

V usage is TRBV2 and J usage is TRBJ2-5, with D hard to call. Germline CDR1 reads SNHLY; CDR2 reads FYNNEI. The CDR3 is made up of 14 amino acids. Deletions cut 6 bases from V and 3 bases from J, with 14 bases between. DNA for the CDR3: TGTGCCAGCAGCCTCGCCCGAAGCGAAGAGACCCAGTACTTC. It specifies CASSLARSEETQYF.

Of note for this clone: Sequence at one end of the junction differs from germline and may be a read error. The rearrangement joins TRBV7-7 to TRBJ2-5; the D gene is possibly TRBD1 (6 bases). Germline-derived CDR1 and CDR2 are SSHAT and FNYEAQ (reference sequence). The CDR3 is 13 amino acids. The CDR3 DNA follows: TGTGCTAGCAGCTTGGGGGCAGAAGAGACCCAGTACTTC. Its translation: CASSLGAEETQYF.

The chain links TRBV7-3 to TRBJ1-5, with 8 bases identical to TRBD1. The CDR3 has 13 residues. Germline loops: CDR1 SGHTA, CDR2 FQGTGA. J lost 6 bases, V lost 4 bases, and 2 bases had no gene match. CDR3 loop: CASSSDRGQPQHF. As DNA, the CDR3 is TGTGCCAGCAGCTCAGACAGGGGTCAGCCCCAGCATTTT. The full variable domain, rest sourced from reference TRBV7-3 and TRBJ1-5, is GAGVSQTPSNKVTEKGKYVELRCDPISGHTALYWYRQSLGQGPEFLIYFQGTGAADDSGLPNDRFFAVRPEGSVSTLKIQRTERGDSAVYLCASSSDRGQPQHFGDGTRLSIL.

The chain is built from TRBV6-5 and TRBJ1-6, with TRBD1 matching over 7 bases. Trimming at V came to 6 bases and at J to 2 bases, leaving 1 base not matched to a gene. CDR3 length: 14 amino acids. CDR1 is MNHEY, CDR2 SVGAGI, per germline. CDR3 coding DNA: TGTGCCAGCAGGGGACAGACCTATAATTCACCCCTCCACTTT. This sequence encodes CASRGQTYNSPLHF.

The chain recombines TRBV5-1 with TRBJ1-3, with D possibly TRBD1 on 5 matching bases. V lost 0 bases, J lost 4 bases, and 8 bases lay in between. The CDR3 loop spans 14 amino acids. Germline V lookup: CDR1 SGHRS, CDR2 YFSETQ. For the CDR3, the DNA is TGCGCCAGCAGCTTGGCCCCAGGGGGAAACACCATATATTTT. Translating gives CASSLAPGGNTIYF.

This clone was counted only a few times. The chain links TRBV19 to TRBJ2-3; a weak D match, TRBD2 (6 bases). V lost 6 bases and J 5 bases, leaving 18 bases between the germline ends. Germline V gene lookup returns CDR1 LNHDA and CDR2 SQIVND (reference sequence). This CDR3 has 15 residues. The CDR3 DNA reads TGTGCCAGTAGGGCTCTAGCGCAAACAGGAGATACGCAGTATTTT. It encodes CASRALAQTGDTQYF.

This chain joins TRBV9 and TRBJ1-2, with D unresolved. The CDR3 is made up of 13 amino acids. Trimming took off 0 bases at V and 2 bases at J, with 5 bases between the two ends. Germline-derived CDR1 and CDR2 are SGDLS and YYNGEE. This CDR3 reads CASSVAGNYGYTF. The DNA for the CDR3 is TGTGCCAGCAGCGTAGCGGGGAACTATGGCTACACCTTC.